This T cell receptor beta chain was captured by sequencing in a study of cytomegalovirus exposure and HLA in healthy donors. PCR was performed using 60 Vbeta and 13 Jbeta primers. Sequencing used immunoSEQ multiplex PCR; TCRdb keeps in-frame clones, though not all of them. The profile shows about 130,000 clones, roughly a sixth of them singletons. Germline trimming cut 0 bases from V and 4 bases from J; bases unmatched to any gene: 10. The germline V gene has CDR1 SGDLS and CDR2 YYNGEE. The CDR3 extends over 17 amino acids. Sequenced sample: PBMCs. The gene calls are TRBV9 and TRBJ2-1, with TRBD2 matching over 7 bases. This receptor was taken from a female donor in good health and CMV-seropositive. The CDR3 region is CASSVASAGSHYNEQFF. The CDR3 coding sequence is TGTGCCAGCAGCGTAGCTTCAGCGGGAAGCCATTACAATGAGCAGTTCTTC.